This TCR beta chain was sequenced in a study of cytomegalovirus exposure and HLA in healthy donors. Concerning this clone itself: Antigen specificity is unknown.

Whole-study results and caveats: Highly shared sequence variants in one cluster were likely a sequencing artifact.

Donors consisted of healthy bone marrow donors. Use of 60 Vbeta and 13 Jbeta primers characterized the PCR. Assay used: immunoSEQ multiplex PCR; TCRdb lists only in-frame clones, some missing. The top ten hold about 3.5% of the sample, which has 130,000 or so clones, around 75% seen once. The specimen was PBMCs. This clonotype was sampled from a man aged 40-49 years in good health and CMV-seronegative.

Here the CDR3 DNA reads TGTGCCAGCAGCCCCCGGCTCCGGACAGGGGCGACAGATACGCAGTATTTT. It codes for CASSPRLRTGATDTQYF. The chain joins TRBV5-4 to TRBJ2-3, with 9 bases aligning to TRBD1. J gave up 3 bases and V 4 bases, and 12 bases lay outside the gene matches. CDR1 SGHNT and CDR2 YYREEE come from the germline V gene (reference sequence). The CDR3 is 17 residues long.